These 21 T cell receptor beta chains were sequenced from one sample in a study of tumor and adjacent non-tumor tissue in lung cancer. No cell sorting was done before RNA was extracted from the tissue. More than 3 cm separated this lung sample from the edge of the tumor. A modified ARM-PCR protocol with three rounds of nested PCR amplified TCRbeta. Each CDR3 protein gets one entry after TCRdb re-called the multiplex PCR reads with MiXCR. The sample includes 60,000 to 65,000 distinct CDR3 sequences, around 64% seen only once; the top ten take around a third. The sequenced sample consisted of distant non-tumor lung tissue. The receptor set was obtained from a man aged 65-85 years with non-small cell lung cancer.

V is TRBV4-1 and J is TRBJ1-5; D is perhaps TRBD1 (6 bases). Between the trimmed V and J ends, which lost 3 bases and 0 bases, there was a span of 15 bases. Germline V gene sequence: CDR1 MGHRA, CDR2 YSYEKL. CDR3 length: 17 residues. CDR3 DNA sequence: TGCGCCAGCAGCCAGAACTACAGGGAATATAGCAATCAGCCCCAGCATTTT. Translation: CASSQNYREYSNQPQHF.

Details on this clonotype: Germline is not matched at one junction end, which may reflect a read error. The J gene is TRBJ2-5, the V gene TRBV20-1; TRBD2 aligns across 8 bases. The germline gives CDR1 DFQATT, CDR2 SNEGSKA (reference sequence). The CDR3 spans 15 residues. The DNA for the CDR3 is TGCAATGCTAGAGATCGAGCAGGACTAGCAGAGACCCAGTACTTC. This sequence encodes CNARDRAGLAETQYF.

A word on this clonotype: Mismatch with germline at one junction end may stem from a read error. This chain links TRBV6-5 with TRBJ1-4; D gene unclear. The CDR3 contains 14 residues. CDR1 is MNHEY, CDR2 SVGAGI, per germline. CDR3 sequence reads: CASSSSWVGEKLLF. For the CDR3, the DNA is TGTGCCAGCAGTTCGTCTTGGGTGGGTGAAAAACTCCTTTTT.

With regard to this clonotype: This may stem from a read error, because a much larger clone lies one nucleotide away. This chain uses TRBV6-6 with TRBJ2-1, with 9 bases lining up with TRBD1. The germline V gene has CDR1 MNHNY and CDR2 SVGAGI (reference sequence). The J segment lost 3 bases and the V segment lost 5 bases, leaving 8 bases of the junction unmatched. The CDR3 sequence is 16 residues long. This CDR3 reads CASSDPGTGCYNEQFF. Here the CDR3 DNA reads TGTGCCAGCAGTGATCCCGGGACAGGGTGCTACAATGAGCAGTTCTTC.

Details on this clonotype: A much larger clone lies a single base off, so this may be a read error. The chain uses TRBV12-3 or TRBV12-4 and TRBJ1-6, with D tentatively TRBD1 (6 bases). The CDR3 runs to 16 residues. DNA for the CDR3: TGTGCCAGCACTTCGAGGGGGAGCTCCTATAATTCACTCCTCCACTTT. Translated: CASTSRGSSYNSLLHF.

The chain joins TRBV5-1 to TRBJ2-1; D is possibly TRBD1 or TRBD2 (5 bases each). Germline V gene data show CDR1 as SGHRS and CDR2 as YFSETQ. V was cut by 2 bases and J by 5 bases, with 11 bases left in between. The CDR3 totals 14 residues. CDR3 loop: CASSFGGLDNEQFF. CDR3 DNA sequence: TGCGCCAGCAGCTTTGGGGGTCTGGACAATGAGCAGTTCTTC.

Only one count was recorded for this clonotype. This chain joins TRBV28 and TRBJ2-1; TRBD1 matches at 9 bases. With the DNA end fitting TRBJ2-7 better, the J assignment may be wrong. The CDR3 runs to 15 residues. The germline CDR1 and CDR2 sequences are MDHEN and SYDVKM. CDR3 loop: CASSFGGQGLIEQYF. The CDR3, as DNA: TGTGCCAGCAGTTTTGGGGGACAGGGCTTAATTGAGCAGTACTTC.

This clonotype showed up many times. The V gene is TRBV6-5, the J gene TRBJ1-6; D not certain. Trimming removed 1 base from V and 8 bases from J, with 6 bases in between. Per the germline V gene, CDR1 is MNHEY and CDR2 is SVGAGI. This CDR3 is 13 amino acids long. As DNA, the CDR3 is TGTGCCAGCAGTTACTACAGTTATTCACCCCTCCACTTT. The encoded protein is CASSYYSYSPLHF.

Worth noting for this clonotype: One base away lies a much larger clone, so this may be a sequencing read error. The chain couples TRBV4-1 to TRBJ1-3; D remains unclear. V dropped 2 bases and J dropped 2 bases, with 19 bases sitting between them. This CDR3 spans 18 amino acids. CDR1 and CDR2 from the germline V gene are MGHRA and YSYEKL. CDR3 in DNA: TGCGCCAGCAGCCAACTACTTGCCAAGGGCCACCCTGGAAACACCATATATTTT. Residues: CASSQLLAKGHPGNTIYF.

About this clonotype itself: The missing conserved phenylalanine or tryptophan at the end of this CDR3 makes a read error likely. The V call is TRBV5-4, the J call TRBJ2-2, with D unclear. Germline V gives CDR1 SGHNT, CDR2 YYREEE (reference sequence). The CDR3 contains 12 residues. CDR3 in DNA: TGTGCCAGCAGCATATCCACCGGTGAGCTGTTTTCT. This codes for CASSISTGELFS.

V and J are TRBV5-1 and TRBJ2-3; D may be TRBD1 (6 bases). The CDR3 length is 17 residues. Germline CDR1 is SGHRS and CDR2 is YFSETQ. V lost 2 bases and J lost 2, with 18 bases in between. DNA for the CDR3: TGCGCCAGCAGCTTCGGAGATGGGGGCGCTACCACAGATACGCAGTATTTT. Residues: CASSFGDGGATTDTQYF.

This sequence joins TRBV12-3 or TRBV12-4 and TRBJ2-5, with TRBD1 matching 10 bases. The CDR3 spans 16 residues. V trimming: 10 bases; J trimming: 9 bases; junction bases outside the gene matches: 20. This CDR3 reads CANLGQGDHQQGSQYF. The CDR3 bases are TGTGCCAACCTCGGACAGGGGGACCACCAACAGGGATCCCAGTACTTC.

Of note for this clonotype: One end of the junction fails to match germline, which may point to a read error. The chain has TRBV10-3 and TRBJ2-7, with 7 bases fitting TRBD1. The germline V gene encodes CDR1 ENHRY and CDR2 SYGVKD. This CDR3 is 14 amino acids long. In DNA form, the CDR3 reads TGTGCCATAAGATCTGACAGGGATAACTACGAGCTGTACTTC. It codes for CAIRSDRDNYELYF.

Points on this clonotype: A read error may account for a junction end that differs from germline. The V and J genes are TRBV6-1 and TRBJ1-2; no definite D call. CDR1 is MNHNS and CDR2 is SASEGT in the germline V gene. The CDR3 runs 15 residues. The CDR3 spells CASSTTAFSNYGYTF. CDR3 coding DNA: TGTGCCAGCAGTACAACAGCCTTCTCTAACTACGGCTACACCTTC.

Turning to this clonotype: The junction and the germline gene differ at one end; a read error may be behind it. The chain recombines TRBV7-9 with TRBJ2-2; 9 positions agree with TRBD1. Germline values: CDR1 SEHNR, CDR2 FQNEAQ (reference sequence). The CDR3 has 15 amino acids. The chain's CDR3 is CACSLWTGADGELFF. DNA of the CDR3: TGTGCCTGCAGCTTATGGACAGGGGCTGACGGGGAGCTGTTTTTT.

Only a few counts were recorded for this clonotype. This chain connects TRBV21-1 to TRBJ2-7; the table's D call, TRBD1, was not checked against the DNA. TRBV21-1 is a pseudogene segment. The CDR3 sequence is 17 residues long. The DNA of the CDR3 is TGTGCCAGCAGCACTGTAGACAGGGAGCCGCTCTGCGCCGAGCAGTACTTC. Protein sequence: CASSTVDREPLCAEQYF.

Note on this clonotype: Mismatch with germline at one junction end may stem from a read error. The chain links TRBV14 to TRBJ2-2, with 7 bases lining up with TRBD2. CDR3 length equals 15 residues. Germline V CDR1 and CDR2: SGHDN, FVKESK. The CDR3 loop is CASSQGLARAGELVF. The CDR3 DNA sequence: TGTGCCAGCAGCCAAGGACTAGCAAGGGCCGGGGAGCTGGTTTTC.

This clonotype was seen once. This may stem from a read error, because a much larger clone lies one nucleotide away. The chain uses TRBV7-9 and TRBJ2-1, with TRBD2 matching 10 bases. Trimming cost V 6 bases and J 5 bases; bases outside gene matches: 28. CDR1 SEHNR and CDR2 FQNEAQ come from the germline V gene (reference sequence). The CDR3 length is 22 residues. The CDR3 region has the DNA TGTGCCAGCAGTTCCCCACAGGCCATACAGCGGGAGGGCCCCCAAGGAGACAATGAGCAGTTCTTC. This translates into CASSSPQAIQREGPQGDNEQFF.

Details on this clonotype: The germline gene is not matched at one end of the junction; a read error may be the cause. The CDR3 region is CANSPMRDNQETQYF. The CDR3 DNA sequence: TGTGCCAACAGCCCCATGAGGGACAACCAAGAGACCCAGTACTTC. This chain joins TRBV11-3 and TRBJ2-5; possibly TRBD1 for D (6 bases). The CDR3 spans 15 residues. CDR1 SGHNT and CDR2 YENEEA come from the germline V gene.

As regards this clonotype: A read error may account for a junction end that differs from germline. The V call is TRBV6-2 or TRBV6-3, the J call TRBJ1-6, with D perhaps TRBD1 (5 bases). CDR1 and CDR2 (germline): MNHEY, SVGEGT. The CDR3 extends over 13 amino acids. The CDR3 reads CTSSWSGGSPPHF. The DNA of the CDR3 is TGTACCAGCAGTTGGAGCGGGGGTTCACCCCCCCACTTT.

This clonotype has at least ten counts. The genes are TRBV30 and TRBJ1-6; D remains ambiguous. Germline CDR1 reads GTSNPN; CDR2 reads SVGIG (reference sequence). This CDR3 comprises 12 residues. Trimming took 1 base from V and 9 from J, leaving 7 bases between them. CDR3 coding DNA: TGTGCCTGGAGTGCCGAAAGTTCACCCCTCCACTTT. This gives the protein CAWSAESSPLHF.